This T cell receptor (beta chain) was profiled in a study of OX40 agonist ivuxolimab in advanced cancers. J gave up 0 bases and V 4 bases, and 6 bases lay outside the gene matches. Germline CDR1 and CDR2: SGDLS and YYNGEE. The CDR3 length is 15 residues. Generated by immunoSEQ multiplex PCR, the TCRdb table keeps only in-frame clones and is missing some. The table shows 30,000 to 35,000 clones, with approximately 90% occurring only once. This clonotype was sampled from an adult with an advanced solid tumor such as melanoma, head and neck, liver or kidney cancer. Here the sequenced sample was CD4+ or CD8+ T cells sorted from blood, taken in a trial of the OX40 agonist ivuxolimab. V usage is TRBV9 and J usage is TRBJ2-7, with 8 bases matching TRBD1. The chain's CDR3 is CASSPGTGASYEQYF. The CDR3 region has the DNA TGTGCCAGCAGCCCAGGGACAGGTGCCTCCTACGAGCAGTACTTC.